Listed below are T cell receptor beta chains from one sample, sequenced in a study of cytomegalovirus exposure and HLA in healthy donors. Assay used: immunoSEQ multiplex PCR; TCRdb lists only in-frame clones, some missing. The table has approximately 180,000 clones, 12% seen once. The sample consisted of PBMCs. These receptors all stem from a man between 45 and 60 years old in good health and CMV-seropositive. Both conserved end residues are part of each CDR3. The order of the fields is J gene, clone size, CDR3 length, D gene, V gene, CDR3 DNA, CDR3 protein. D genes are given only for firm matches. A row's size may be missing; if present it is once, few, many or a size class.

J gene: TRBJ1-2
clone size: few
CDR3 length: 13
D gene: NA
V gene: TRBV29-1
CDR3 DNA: TGCAGCGTTGACAAGTCGTCAGAGGGTGGCTACACCTTC
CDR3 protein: CSVDKSSEGGYTF

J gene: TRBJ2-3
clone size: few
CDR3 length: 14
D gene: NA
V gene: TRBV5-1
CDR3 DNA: TGCGCCAGCAGCTCCGGGGGGCCCCCAGATACGCAGTATTTT
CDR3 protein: CASSSGGPPDTQYF

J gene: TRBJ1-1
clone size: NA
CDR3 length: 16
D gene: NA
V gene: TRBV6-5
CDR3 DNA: TGTGCCAGCAGTTTTCGGGGGTCGGGGCTGAACACTGAAGCTTTCTTT
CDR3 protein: CASSFRGSGLNTEAFF

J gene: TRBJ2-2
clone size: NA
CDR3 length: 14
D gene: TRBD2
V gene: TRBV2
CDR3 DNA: TGTGCCAGCAGCGCGGGACTAGCAATCGGGGAGCTGTTTTTT
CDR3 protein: CASSAGLAIGELFF

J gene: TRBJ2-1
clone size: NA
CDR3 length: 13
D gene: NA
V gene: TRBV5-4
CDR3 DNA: TGTGCCAGCAGCAATGGACTTGACAATGAGCAGTTCTTC
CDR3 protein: CASSNGLDNEQFF

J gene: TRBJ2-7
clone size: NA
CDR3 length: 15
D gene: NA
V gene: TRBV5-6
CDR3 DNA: TGTGCCAGCAGCTCCTTAGGGACTCTCTCCTACGAGCAGTACTTC
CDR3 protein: CASSSLGTLSYEQYF

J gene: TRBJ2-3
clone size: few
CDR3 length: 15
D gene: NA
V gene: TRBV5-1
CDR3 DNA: TGCGCCAGCAGCTCTATCAGGGGCGGCGCAGATACGCAGTATTTT
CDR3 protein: CASSSIRGGADTQYF

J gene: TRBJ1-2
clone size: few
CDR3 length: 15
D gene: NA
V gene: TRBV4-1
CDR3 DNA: TGCGCCAGCAGCCCCCCCGGCAGGGGTGACTATGGCTACACCTTC
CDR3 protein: CASSPPGRGDYGYTF

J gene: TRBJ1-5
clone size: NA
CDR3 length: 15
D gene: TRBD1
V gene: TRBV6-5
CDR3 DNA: TGTGCCAGCAGGGACAGGGGGGGGAGCAATCAGCCCCAGCATTTT
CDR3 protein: CASRDRGGSNQPQHF

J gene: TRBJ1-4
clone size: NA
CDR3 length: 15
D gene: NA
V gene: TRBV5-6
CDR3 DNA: TGTGCCAGCAGCCCACAGGGACGGGCTAATGAAAAACTGTTTTTT
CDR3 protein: CASSPQGRANEKLFF

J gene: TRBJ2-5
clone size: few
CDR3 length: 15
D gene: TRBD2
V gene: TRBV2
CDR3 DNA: TGTGCCAGCAATTCGGGACTAGCGGGAGAAGAGACCCAGTACTTC
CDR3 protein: CASNSGLAGEETQYF

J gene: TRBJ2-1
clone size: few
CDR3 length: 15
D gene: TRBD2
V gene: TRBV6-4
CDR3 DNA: TGTGCCAGCAGTGAGGAGGGACTAGTTAGGAATGAGCAGTTCTTC
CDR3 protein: CASSEEGLVRNEQFF

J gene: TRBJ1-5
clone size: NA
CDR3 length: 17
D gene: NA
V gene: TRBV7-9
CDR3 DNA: TGTGCCAGCAGCTTAGCGCTGTCAGGGCTTAGCAATCAGCCCCAGCATTTT
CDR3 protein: CASSLALSGLSNQPQHF

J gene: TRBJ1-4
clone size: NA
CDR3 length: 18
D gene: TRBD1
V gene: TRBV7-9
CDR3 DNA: TGTGCCAGCAGCTTAGAAATCGGACCCAGGGGGAGAGGCGAAAAACTGTTTTTT
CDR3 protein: CASSLEIGPRGRGEKLFF

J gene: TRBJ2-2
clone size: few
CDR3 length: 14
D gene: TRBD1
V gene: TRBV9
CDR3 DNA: TGTGCCAGCAGCGAAGACAGGGACACCGGGGAGCTGTTTTTT
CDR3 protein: CASSEDRDTGELFF

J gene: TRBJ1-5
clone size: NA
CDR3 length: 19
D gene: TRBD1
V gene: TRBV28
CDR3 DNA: TGTGCCAGCAGACTCGGGACAGGGGGTTTTAGGGATAGCAATCAGCCCCAGCATTTT
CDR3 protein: CASRLGTGGFRDSNQPQHF

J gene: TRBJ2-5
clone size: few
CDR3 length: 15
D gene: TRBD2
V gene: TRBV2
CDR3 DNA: TGTGCCAGCAGCGGACTAGCGGGGCCCCTAGAGACCCAGTACTTC
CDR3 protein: CASSGLAGPLETQYF

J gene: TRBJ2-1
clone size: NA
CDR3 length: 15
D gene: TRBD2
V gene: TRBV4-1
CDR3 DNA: TGCGCCAGCAGCTCAGAAGCGGGGGGGCCCTCTGAGCAGTTCTTC
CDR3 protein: CASSSEAGGPSEQFF

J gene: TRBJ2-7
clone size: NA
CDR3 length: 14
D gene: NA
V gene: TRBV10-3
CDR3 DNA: TGTGCCATCAGTGAGTCATCCGGCTCCTACGAGCAGTACTTC
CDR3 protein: CAISESSGSYEQYF

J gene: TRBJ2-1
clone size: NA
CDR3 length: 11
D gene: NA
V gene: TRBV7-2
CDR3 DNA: TGTGCCAGCAGCCCCCTAGACGAGCAGTTCTTC
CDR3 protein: CASSPLDEQFF

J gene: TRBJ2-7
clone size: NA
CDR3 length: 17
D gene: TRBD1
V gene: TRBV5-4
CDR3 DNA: TGTGCCAGCAGCTCTCTTGGGGGCAGGGGGCGGTGGTACGAGCAGTACTTC
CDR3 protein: CASSSLGGRGRWYEQYF

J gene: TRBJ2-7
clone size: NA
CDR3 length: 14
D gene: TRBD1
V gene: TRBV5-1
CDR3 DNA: TGCGCCAGCAGCTTGGCCAACAGGGGGGACGAGCAGTACTTC
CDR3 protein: CASSLANRGDEQYF

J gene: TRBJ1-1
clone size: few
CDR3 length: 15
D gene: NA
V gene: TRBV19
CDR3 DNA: TGTGCCAGTAGTCCCTTAGGGCGGGGCGGAACTGAAGCTTTCTTT
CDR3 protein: CASSPLGRGGTEAFF

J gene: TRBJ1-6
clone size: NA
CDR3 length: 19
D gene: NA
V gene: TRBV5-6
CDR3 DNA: TGTGCCAGCAGCTTTAATAGGGAACTCGGACAGACCTATAATTCACCCCTCCACTTT
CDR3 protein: CASSFNRELGQTYNSPLHF

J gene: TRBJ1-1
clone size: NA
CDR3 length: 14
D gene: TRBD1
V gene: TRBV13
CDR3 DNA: TGTGCCAGCAGCCCCGGACAGGGGTGGGCTGAAGCTTTCTTT
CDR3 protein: CASSPGQGWAEAFF

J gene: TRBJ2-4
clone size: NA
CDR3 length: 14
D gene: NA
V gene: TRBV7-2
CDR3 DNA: TGTGCCAGCAGCCCCTTCAGGGGTGAGAACATTCAGTACTTC
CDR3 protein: CASSPFRGENIQYF

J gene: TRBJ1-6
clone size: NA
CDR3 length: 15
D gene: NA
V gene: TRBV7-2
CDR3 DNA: TGTGCCAGCACCCCGGGGGTGGCGATGAATTCACCCCTCCACTTT
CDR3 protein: CASTPGVAMNSPLHF

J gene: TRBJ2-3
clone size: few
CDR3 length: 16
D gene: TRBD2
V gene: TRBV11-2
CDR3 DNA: TGTGCCAGCAGCGAACGAGCGGGGGGGTACACAGATACGCAGTATTTT
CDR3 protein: CASSERAGGYTDTQYF

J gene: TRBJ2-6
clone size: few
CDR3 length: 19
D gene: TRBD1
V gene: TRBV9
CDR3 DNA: TGTGCCAGCAGCGTAAGTTTACACACAGGGGGTAATGGGGCCAACGTCCTGACTTTC
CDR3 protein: CASSVSLHTGGNGANVLTF

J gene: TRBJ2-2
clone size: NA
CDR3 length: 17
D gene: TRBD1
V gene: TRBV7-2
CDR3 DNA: TGTGCCAGCAGCCGGACCCGGGACAGGGCGAACACCGGGGAGCTGTTTTTT
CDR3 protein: CASSRTRDRANTGELFF

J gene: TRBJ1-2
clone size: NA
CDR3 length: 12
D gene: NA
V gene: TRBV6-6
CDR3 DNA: TGTGCCAGCAGTTCCCTTGAGGTTGGCTACACCTTC
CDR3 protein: CASSSLEVGYTF

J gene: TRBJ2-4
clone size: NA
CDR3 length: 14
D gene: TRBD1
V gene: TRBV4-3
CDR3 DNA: TGCGCCAGCAGCCAACGCACAGGGGTATACATTCAGTACTTC
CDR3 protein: CASSQRTGVYIQYF